The next 29 T cell receptor beta chains were all read from a single sample in a study of cytomegalovirus exposure and HLA in healthy donors. The PCR made use of 60 Vbeta and 13 Jbeta primers. Generated by immunoSEQ multiplex PCR, the TCRdb table keeps only in-frame clones and is missing some. The sample has some 110,000 clones, approximately 80% seen once. The sequenced sample was PBMCs. The receptors were sampled from a man aged 45-65 years in good health and CMV-seropositive.

This clone has just one count. The chain carries TRBV5-4 and TRBJ2-7, with D possibly being TRBD2 (5 bases). The V end lost 4 bases, the J end lost 3 bases, and 11 bases lay between the germline ends. The CDR3 sequence is 13 residues long. Germline V gives CDR1 SGHNT, CDR2 YYREEE (reference sequence). The CDR3 DNA is TGTGCCAGCAGCGTGGACGGGAACTACGAGCAGTACTTC. Its protein is CASSVDGNYEQYF.

The V call is TRBV10-3, the J call TRBJ2-5, with TRBD1 matching 7 bases. This CDR3 region has 15 residues. Per germline, CDR1 ENHRY and CDR2 SYGVKD. V was clipped by 3 bases and J by 2 bases; unmatched bases: 6. The DNA for the CDR3 is TGTGCCATCAGTGATCCCACAGGGGATCAAGAGACCCAGTACTTC. Its translation: CAISDPTGDQETQYF.

The chain uses TRBV12-2 and TRBJ2-1; TRBD2 was called by the table and not checked on the DNA. TRBV12-2 is designated a pseudogene. The CDR3 covers 17 residues. This CDR3 reads CASRPTGLVSYDNEQFF. The CDR3 coding sequence is TGTGCAAGTCGCCCGACGGGACTAGTTTCTTATGACAATGAGCAGTTCTTC.

The J gene is TRBJ1-2, the V gene TRBV7-8; TRBD1 aligns across 9 bases. Losses at the gene ends were 5 bases for V and 7 bases for J; bases not matched to a gene: 11. The CDR3 runs to 15 residues. Germline values: CDR1 SGHVS, CDR2 FQNEAQ. The CDR3 DNA reads TGTGCCAGCAGCAACAGGGACAGGGAAAGGGGTGGCTACACCTTC. Encoded protein: CASSNRDRERGGYTF.

The chain recombines TRBV18 with TRBJ1-6, with D perhaps TRBD1 (5 bases). Looked up from germline, CDR1 is KGHSH and CDR2 is LQKENI. V shed 3 bases and J shed 5 bases, with 11 bases lying between them. The CDR3 length is 15 residues. CDR3 sequence: CASSPGAAHNSPLHF. The CDR3 nucleotides read TGTGCCAGCTCACCTGGGGCAGCCCATAATTCACCCCTCCACTTT.

This clone came up once. The junction shows a germline mismatch at one end, possibly a read error. This chain connects TRBV5-1 to TRBJ2-5; 8 nucleotides align to TRBD1. The germline V gene encodes CDR1 SGHRS and CDR2 YFSETQ. The length of the CDR3 is 14 residues. For the CDR3, the DNA is TGCGCCAGCAGCCCGGAATATCGGGACAGGCCATCCGACTTC. It specifies CASSPEYRDRPSDF. Complete variable domain (other parts from reference TRBV5-1 and TRBJ2-5): KAGVTQTPRYLIKTRGQQVTLSCSPISGHRSVSWYQQTPGQGLQFLFEYFSETQRNKGNFPGRFSGRQFSNSRSEMNVSTLELGDSALYLCASSPEYRDRPSDFGPGTRLLVL.

This clone was seen once. V and J are TRBV9 and TRBJ1-1; D perhaps matches TRBD1 (5 bases). Germline V gene sequence: CDR1 SGDLS, CDR2 YYNGEE. This CDR3 comprises 15 residues. Trimming took 2 bases from V and 3 from J, leaving 14 bases between them. CDR3 in amino acids: CASSVGGNRYTEAFF. The CDR3 DNA follows: TGTGCCAGCAGCGTCGGGGGTAATCGGTACACTGAAGCTTTCTTT.

This chain's CDR3 is CASSEGTGGAGNIQYF. For the CDR3, the DNA is TGTGCCAGCAGTGAAGGAACGGGGGGCGCGGGGAACATTCAGTACTTC. The chain is built from TRBV6-1 and TRBJ2-4; TRBD2 is a possible D gene (7 bases). Looked up from germline, CDR1 is MNHNS and CDR2 is SASEGT. V lost 1 base and J 7 bases, leaving 17 bases between the germline ends. The CDR3 extends over 16 amino acids.

This clone turned up a few times. The gene calls are TRBV9 and TRBJ2-1; 8 bases agree with TRBD2. V dropped 0 bases and J dropped 6; count of bases not matched to a gene: 11. CDR3 length: 17 residues. Germline CDR1 is SGDLS and CDR2 is YYNGEE. The CDR3 region has the DNA TGTGCCAGCAGCGTAGCTCTTGAAACGGGGGGGCCCAATGAGCAGTTCTTC. This translates into CASSVALETGGPNEQFF.

The V gene is TRBV2, the J gene TRBJ1-4, with 9 positions matching TRBD1. The J segment lost 5 bases and the V segment lost 6 bases, leaving 7 bases of the junction unmatched. The CDR3 is made up of 15 amino acids. The germline V gene has CDR1 SNHLY and CDR2 FYNNEI. This chain's CDR3 is CASRGGQGMNEKLFF. The DNA for the CDR3 is TGTGCCAGCAGGGGCGGACAGGGGATGAATGAAAAACTGTTTTTT.

This chain connects TRBV6-5 to TRBJ1-2; D gene uncertain. The V gene's germline CDR1 is MNHEY and CDR2 SVGAGI. CDR3 size: 15 residues. Trimming removed 0 bases at V and 4 bases at J, with 12 bases between. The chain's CDR3 is CASSYSVSGGYGYTF. CDR3 nucleotides: TGTGCCAGCAGTTACTCGGTGTCGGGTGGCTATGGCTACACCTTC.

The gene calls are TRBV6-1 and TRBJ1-2; 7 bases agree with TRBD1. Germline assignment: CDR1 MNHNS and CDR2 SASEGT. Trimming cost V 3 bases and J 2 bases; bases outside gene matches: 0. The CDR3 covers 13 residues. The CDR3 spells CASSETGNYGYTF. The CDR3 DNA reads TGTGCCAGCAGTGAGACAGGGAACTATGGCTACACCTTC.

This chain uses TRBV18 with TRBJ1-2; 9 nucleotides agree with TRBD1. The V gene's germline CDR1 is KGHSH and CDR2 LQKENI. CDR3 length: 16 residues. The V segment lost 4 bases and the J segment 4 bases; nucleotides outside the gene matches: 10. The CDR3 DNA follows: TGTGCCAGCTCACGGGACCCGGGACAGGGCCCCTATGGCTACACCTTC. Translating it yields CASSRDPGQGPYGYTF.

The rearrangement links TRBV9 to TRBJ2-3; TRBD2 matches 8 bases. The CDR3 contains 16 residues. The germline V gene has CDR1 SGDLS and CDR2 YYNGEE. J lost 4 bases, V lost 4 bases, and 11 bases had no gene match. Here the CDR3 reads CASSKGWAGGPDTQYF. The CDR3 DNA reads as TGTGCCAGCAGCAAAGGGTGGGCGGGAGGCCCAGATACGCAGTATTTT. The variable domain in full, completed from reference TRBV9 and TRBJ2-3, reads DSGVTQTPKHLITATGQRVTLRCSPRSGDLSVYWYQQSLDQGLQFLIQYYNGEERAKGNILERFSAQQFPDLHSELNLSSLELGDSALYFCASSKGWAGGPDTQYFGPGTRLTVL.

J is TRBJ1-5 and V is TRBV19; D is possibly TRBD1 (5 bases). Germline CDR1 reads LNHDA; CDR2 reads SQIVND (reference sequence). Trimming shortened V by 5 bases and J by 3 bases, and 11 bases separated the two germline ends. There are 14 residues in the CDR3. CDR3 protein: CASSWAGHNQPQHF. The CDR3, as DNA: TGTGCCAGTAGTTGGGCAGGACACAATCAGCCCCAGCATTTT.

This sequence joins TRBV30 and TRBJ2-3; tentatively, D is TRBD2 (6 bases). The germline CDR1 and CDR2 sequences are GTSNPN and SVGIG (reference sequence). The CDR3 sequence is 13 residues long. Trimming left V 0 bases short and J 4 bases short, with 8 bases between. CDR3 bases: TGTGCCTGGAGTGTCAGGAGGGCAGATACGCAGTATTTT. It specifies CAWSVRRADTQYF.

The chain recombines TRBV19 with TRBJ1-6; no reliable D call. Trimming took 4 bases from V and 7 from J, leaving 11 bases between them. Germline CDR1 LNHDA, CDR2 SQIVND (reference sequence). The CDR3 has 14 amino acids. DNA for the CDR3: TGTGCCAGTAGTAACAGCAGAGGGAATTCACCCCTCCACTTT. Residues: CASSNSRGNSPLHF. The complete variable domain, with remaining parts taken from reference TRBV19 and TRBJ1-6, reads DGGITQSPKYLFRKEGQNVTLSCEQNLNHDAMYWYRQDPGQGLRLIYYSQIVNDFQKGDIAEGYSVSREKKESFPLTVTSAQKNPTAFYLCASSNSRGNSPLHFGNGTRLTVT.

This chain joins TRBV19 and TRBJ1-5; perhaps TRBD1 as D (6 bases). CDR3 length: 15 amino acids. CDR1 LNHDA and CDR2 SQIVND come from the germline V gene (reference sequence). The ends were cut back, 7 bases at V and 2 bases at J, with 15 bases in the middle. The CDR3 DNA reads as TGTGCCAGTACGGGAGGACCAGGGGGCAATCAGCCCCAGCATTTT. Translating gives CASTGGPGGNQPQHF.

This clone was seen a single time. The chain joins TRBV30 to TRBJ1-2; D unresolved. The CDR3 contains 14 residues. Germline V CDR1 and CDR2: GTSNPN, SVGIG (reference sequence). The ends were cut back, 0 bases at V and 2 bases at J, with 10 bases in the middle. DNA for the CDR3: TGTGCCTGGAGTGTACTGTCGGGAAACTATGGCTACACCTTC. Residues: CAWSVLSGNYGYTF.

The V and J genes are TRBV7-9 and TRBJ1-2; D ambiguous. The CDR3 is made up of 12 amino acids. V lost 2 bases to trimming and J lost 4 bases, with 5 bases between them. CDR1 SEHNR and CDR2 FQNEAQ come from the germline V gene (reference sequence). The chain's CDR3 is CASSLSSYGYTF. DNA of the CDR3: TGTGCCAGCAGCTTATCATCCTATGGCTACACCTTC.

A single count supports this clone. The chain combines TRBV7-8 with TRBJ1-5; weak D call: TRBD1 (5 bases). Between the trimmed V and J ends, which lost 8 bases and 3 bases, there was a span of 11 bases. Germline V gene data show CDR1 as SGHVS and CDR2 as FQNEAQ. The CDR3 runs to 13 residues. The CDR3 is CASSTDINQPQHF. CDR3 DNA: TGTGCCAGCTCGACAGACATCAATCAGCCCCAGCATTTT.

Concerning this clone itself: This sample also contains other DNA sequences that code for the same CDR3. The J gene is TRBJ1-1, the V gene TRBV30, with D uncertain. Germline CDR1 and CDR2: GTSNPN and SVGIG (reference sequence). The CDR3 is 13 amino acids. V was pared by 3 bases and J by 0 bases, with 8 bases between. The DNA of the CDR3 is TGTGCCTGGAGGGCCCAAATGAACACTGAAGCTTTCTTT. Translated, it gives CAWRAQMNTEAFF.

The V call is TRBV25-1, the J call TRBJ2-7; D may be TRBD2 (5 bases). The CDR3 runs 13 residues. From germline, CDR1 is MGHDK and CDR2 SYGVNS. Trimming shortened V by 6 bases and J by 6 bases, and 15 bases separated the two germline ends. This CDR3 is CASRGTGSGEQYF. For the CDR3, the DNA is TGTGCCAGCAGGGGAACGGGATCGGGCGAGCAGTACTTC.

This clone was seen a single time. This chain joins TRBV9 and TRBJ2-5; 8 bases are shared with TRBD2. The CDR3 sequence is 18 residues long. Unmatched junction bases numbered 11, after V lost 0 bases and J lost 1 base. CDR1 is SGDLS, CDR2 YYNGEE, per germline. The CDR3 sequence is CASSVGAVAGTLQETQYF. CDR3 DNA: TGTGCCAGCAGCGTAGGTGCGGTAGCGGGGACGCTCCAAGAGACCCAGTACTTC.

Note on this clone: Different DNA sequences within this sample yield the same CDR3. The chain joins TRBV27 to TRBJ2-2; D might be TRBD1 (6 bases). Trimming took off 5 bases at V and 0 bases at J, with 19 bases between the two ends. The CDR3 spans 18 residues. Germline V gene data show CDR1 as MNHEY and CDR2 as SMNVEV (reference sequence). CDR3 in amino acids: CASSPGDRGISNTGELFF. DNA of the CDR3: TGTGCCAGCAGTCCCGGGGATAGGGGGATTTCGAACACCGGGGAGCTGTTTTTT.

This clone was observed a handful of times. The J gene is TRBJ2-7, the V gene TRBV28; 8 bases agree with TRBD1. This CDR3 spans 14 amino acids. Germline CDR1 is MDHEN and CDR2 is SYDVKM. Trimming cost V 8 bases and J 0 bases; bases outside gene matches: 6. The CDR3 coding sequence is TGTGCCAGCGTACCGGGACAGGCCTCCTACGAGCAGTACTTC. Its translation is CASVPGQASYEQYF.

DNA of the CDR3: TGTGCCAGCAACCTACAGGGGGTGATATATGGCTACACCTTC. Amino acids: CASNLQGVIYGYTF. The chain is built from TRBV2 and TRBJ1-2, with TRBD1 matching 8 bases. This CDR3 comprises 14 residues. The germline CDR1 and CDR2 sequences are SNHLY and FYNNEI. After removal of 7 bases from V and 5 bases from J, the junction contained 9 bases not matched to a gene.

The rearrangement uses TRBV19 and TRBJ1-5, with 7 bases lining up with TRBD1. There are 15 residues in the CDR3. The V segment lost 5 bases and the J segment 4 bases; nucleotides outside the gene matches: 8. The germline CDR1 and CDR2 sequences are LNHDA and SQIVND (reference sequence). CDR3 residues: CASSWTTGVNQPQHF. The CDR3 region has the DNA TGTGCCAGTAGTTGGACCACAGGGGTAAATCAGCCCCAGCATTTT.

This clone occurred a few times. This sequence joins TRBV19 and TRBJ1-1, with 8 bases matching TRBD1. Germline lookup yields CDR1 LNHDA and CDR2 SQIVND (reference sequence). Unmatched junction bases numbered 6, after V lost 5 bases and J lost 4 bases. The length of the CDR3 is 14 residues. DNA of the CDR3: TGTGCCAGTAGTCGACAGGGGTTGAGCACTGAAGCTTTCTTT. This encodes CASSRQGLSTEAFF.